The rows below give T cell receptor beta chains drawn from one sample of a study of cytomegalovirus exposure and HLA in healthy donors. TCRdb keeps only in-frame clones here, not all; method: immunoSEQ multiplex PCR. This sample has 200,000 to 250,000 clones, with 76% found just once. The sequencing input was PBMCs. These receptors all stem from a young man in good health and CMV-seronegative. The CDR3 runs from the conserved cysteine through the conserved F or W. The D gene is left open where the match is weak. Only some rows state a clone size, as once, few, many or a class for expanded clones.

J: TRBJ1-1; size: NA; V: TRBV5-1; D: NA; CDR3: CASSLAVGGTEAFF; DNA: TGCGCCAGCAGCTTGGCCGTAGGCGGCACTGAAGCTTTCTTT
J: TRBJ1-2; size: NA; V: TRBV10-3; D: TRBD1; CDR3: CAIRTGDYGYTF; DNA: TGTGCCATCCGGACAGGGGACTATGGCTACACCTTC
J: TRBJ2-7; size: NA; V: TRBV28; D: TRBD1; CDR3: CASSSTGLTYEQYF; DNA: TGTGCCAGCAGTTCGACAGGGCTTACCTACGAGCAGTACTTC
J: TRBJ2-7; size: few; V: TRBV19; D: NA; CDR3: CASTTKGGGSYEQYF; DNA: TGTGCCAGTACTACGAAGGGGGGGGGATCCTACGAGCAGTACTTC
J: TRBJ2-5; size: NA; V: TRBV9; D: NA; CDR3: CASSVGLLRQTQYF; DNA: TGTGCCAGCAGCGTGGGACTCCTGAGGCAGACCCAGTACTTC
J: TRBJ1-1; size: NA; V: TRBV30; D: TRBD1; CDR3: CAWSRQGFAEAFF; DNA: TGTGCCTGGAGCCGACAGGGGTTCGCTGAAGCTTTCTTT
J: TRBJ2-1; size: few; V: TRBV25-1; D: NA; CDR3: CASSLANEQFF; DNA: TGTGCCAGCAGTCTAGCAAATGAGCAGTTCTTC
J: TRBJ2-6; size: NA; V: TRBV4-1; D: NA; CDR3: CASSSGYSGANVLTF; DNA: TGCGCCAGCAGCTCAGGGTACTCTGGGGCCAACGTCCTGACTTTC
J: TRBJ2-7; size: NA; V: TRBV6-6; D: TRBD1; CDR3: CASSYSIGTGGEQYF; DNA: TGTGCCAGCAGTTACTCGATTGGGACAGGCGGCGAGCAGTACTTC
J: TRBJ1-4; size: NA; V: TRBV19; D: NA; CDR3: CASSIGIGGALDEKLFF; DNA: TGTGCCAGTAGTATTGGGATCGGGGGGGCGCTGGATGAAAAACTGTTTTTT
J: TRBJ1-1; size: NA; V: TRBV18; D: NA; CDR3: CASSPPVARGYTEAFF; DNA: TGTGCCAGCTCACCACCGGTAGCTAGGGGTTACACTGAAGCTTTCTTT
J: TRBJ2-7; size: NA; V: TRBV21-1; D: NA; CDR3: CASSKSVAGTSGREQYF; DNA: TGTGCCAGCAGCAAAAGTGTCGCCGGGACTAGCGGGAGGGAGCAGTACTTC
J: TRBJ1-1; size: once; V: TRBV12-5; D: NA; CDR3: CASGNGDGAKTEAFF; DNA: TGTGCTAGTGGGAATGGCGACGGAGCAAAGACTGAAGCTTTCTTT
J: TRBJ1-1; size: NA; V: TRBV2; D: NA; CDR3: CASNRLNTEAFF; DNA: TGTGCCAGCAACAGACTGAACACTGAAGCTTTCTTT
J: TRBJ1-3; size: NA; V: TRBV15; D: TRBD1; CDR3: CATSGDRDPGNTIYF; DNA: TGTGCCACCAGCGGAGACAGGGATCCTGGAAACACCATATATTTT
J: TRBJ2-7; size: NA; V: TRBV28; D: NA; CDR3: CASSMRDLYEQYF; DNA: TGTGCCAGCAGTATGCGGGATTTGTACGAGCAGTACTTC
J: TRBJ2-1; size: NA; V: TRBV5-1; D: TRBD1; CDR3: CASSLVGRDRANEQFF; DNA: TGCGCCAGCAGCTTGGTGGGACGGGACAGAGCCAATGAGCAGTTCTTC
J: TRBJ2-1; size: NA; V: TRBV28; D: TRBD1; CDR3: CASSSSGTGYHNEQFF; DNA: TGTGCCAGCAGTTCATCCGGGACAGGGTATCACAATGAGCAGTTCTTC
J: TRBJ2-3; size: NA; V: TRBV11-2; D: NA; CDR3: CASSLPPGDTQYF; DNA: TGTGCCAGCAGCCTCCCCCCAGGGGATACGCAGTATTTT
J: TRBJ1-2; size: NA; V: TRBV18; D: NA; CDR3: CASSQQGTNYGYTF; DNA: TGTGCCAGCTCACAACAGGGAACTAACTATGGCTACACCTTC
J: TRBJ2-4; size: NA; V: TRBV6-1; D: TRBD1; CDR3: CASRVQGAKNIQYF; DNA: TGTGCCAGCAGAGTACAGGGGGCGAAAAACATTCAGTACTTC
J: TRBJ2-1; size: few; V: TRBV4-1; D: TRBD2; CDR3: CASSQDPSGRRNEQFF; DNA: TGCGCCAGCAGCCAAGATCCTAGCGGGAGGCGGAATGAGCAGTTCTTC
J: TRBJ2-2; size: NA; V: TRBV11-2; D: NA; CDR3: CASSLGGSGTGELFF; DNA: TGTGCCAGCAGCTTAGGGGGATCAGGGACCGGGGAGCTGTTTTTT
J: TRBJ2-1; size: NA; V: TRBV7-9; D: TRBD2; CDR3: CSSSLGGTSGRASEQFF; DNA: TGTTCCAGCAGCTTAGGGGGGACTAGCGGGAGGGCCAGTGAGCAGTTCTTC
J: TRBJ2-1; size: NA; V: TRBV7-8; D: NA; CDR3: CASSFFPGLVSEQFF; DNA: TGTGCCAGCAGCTTCTTCCCCGGACTCGTTAGTGAGCAGTTCTTC
J: TRBJ1-4; size: NA; V: TRBV30; D: NA; CDR3: CAWSVRVGGEKLFF; DNA: TGTGCCTGGAGTGTAAGGGTAGGGGGTGAAAAACTGTTTTTT
J: TRBJ2-4; size: NA; V: TRBV28; D: TRBD1; CDR3: CASSPLDRVKAKNIQYF; DNA: TGTGCCAGCAGTCCCCTGGACAGGGTCAAAGCCAAAAACATTCAGTACTTC
J: TRBJ1-5; size: NA; V: TRBV19; D: TRBD1; CDR3: CASSPTGGSGNQPQHF; DNA: TGTGCCAGTAGTCCCACAGGGGGCTCGGGCAATCAGCCCCAGCATTTT
J: TRBJ2-1; size: few; V: TRBV12-5; D: NA; CDR3: CASAPTREHEQFF; DNA: TGTGCTAGTGCCCCCACGAGGGAGCATGAGCAGTTCTTC
J: TRBJ2-5; size: NA; V: TRBV7-8; D: NA; CDR3: CASSTTPGSSVETQYF; DNA: TGTGCCAGCAGCACAACCCCCGGTAGTAGCGTAGAGACCCAGTACTTC
J: TRBJ1-4; size: NA; V: TRBV5-6; D: NA; CDR3: CASSRGGTNEKLFF; DNA: TGTGCCAGCAGCCGGGGGGGCACTAATGAAAAACTGTTTTTT
J: TRBJ1-1; size: NA; V: TRBV19; D: TRBD1; CDR3: CASSIAGRGRRNTEAFF; DNA: TGTGCCAGTAGTATAGCGGGCAGGGGGCGCCGGAACACTGAAGCTTTCTTT
J: TRBJ1-2; size: NA; V: TRBV14; D: TRBD1; CDR3: CASSQGARNYGYTF; DNA: TGTGCCAGTTCACAGGGGGCGCGAAACTATGGCTACACCTTC
J: TRBJ2-3; size: NA; V: TRBV7-9; D: NA; CDR3: CASSPREVSTDTQYF; DNA: TGTGCCAGCAGCCCCCGCGAAGTCAGCACAGATACGCAGTATTTT
J: TRBJ2-3; size: NA; V: TRBV15; D: NA; CDR3: CATSRATDTQYF; DNA: TGTGCCACCAGCAGGGCCACAGATACGCAGTATTTT
J: TRBJ2-7; size: NA; V: TRBV30; D: TRBD1; CDR3: CAWSAGTGDYEQYF; DNA: TGTGCCTGGAGCGCAGGGACAGGGGATTACGAGCAGTACTTC
J: TRBJ2-7; size: NA; V: TRBV4-2; D: TRBD2; CDR3: CASSPTTGLAGGYEQYF; DNA: TGTGCCAGCAGCCCAACCACGGGACTAGCGGGGGGCTACGAGCAGTACTTC
J: TRBJ2-7; size: NA; V: TRBV4-2; D: NA; CDR3: CASSQDRAYEQYF; DNA: TGTGCCAGCAGCCAAGATCGAGCTTACGAGCAGTACTTC
J: TRBJ1-1; size: NA; V: TRBV11-2; D: NA; CDR3: CASSLAGALRAFF; DNA: TGTGCCAGCAGCTTAGCAGGGGCCCTTAGAGCTTTCTTT
J: TRBJ2-2; size: few; V: TRBV28; D: TRBD2; CDR3: CASGTSSFANTGELFF; DNA: TGTGCCAGCGGGACTAGCTCGTTCGCGAACACCGGGGAGCTGTTTTTT
J: TRBJ1-1; size: NA; V: TRBV5-1; D: NA; CDR3: CASSLTSRGEEAFF; DNA: TGCGCCAGCAGCTTGACTTCCAGGGGCGAGGAAGCTTTCTTT
J: TRBJ2-5; size: NA; V: TRBV30; D: TRBD1; CDR3: CAWSTGGGGETQYF; DNA: TGTGCCTGGAGTACAGGGGGCGGGGGAGAGACCCAGTACTTC
J: TRBJ1-1; size: few; V: TRBV29-1; D: TRBD1; CDR3: CSVGTGGATRTEAFF; DNA: TGCAGCGTCGGGACAGGGGGGGCTACGAGGACTGAAGCTTTCTTT
J: TRBJ2-1; size: NA; V: TRBV6-5; D: NA; CDR3: CASSWTVEGHYNEQFF; DNA: TGTGCCAGCAGTTGGACAGTTGAGGGACACTACAATGAGCAGTTCTTC
J: TRBJ1-5; size: NA; V: TRBV30; D: TRBD1; CDR3: CATDRGENQPQHF; DNA: TGTGCCACGGACAGGGGTGAGAATCAGCCCCAGCATTTT